This TCR beta chain derives from a study of cytomegalovirus exposure and HLA in healthy donors. Study findings and constraints: The classifier, whose performance was assessed in both the original and validation cohorts, reportedly diagnosed cytomegalovirus status with high specificity and sensitivity.

The PCR was carried out with 60 Vbeta primers and 13 Jbeta primers. Method: immunoSEQ multiplex PCR; TCRdb's copy keeps in-frame clones and lacks some. Of 100,000 to 150,000 clones in the sample, just over 75% were seen once. A note on this clone: Its antigen remains unidentified. This sample includes further DNA sequences coding for the same CDR3.

V was pared by 3 bases and J by 0 bases, with 9 bases between. CDR3 length: 15 residues. The germline CDR1 and CDR2 sequences are SGHTA and FQGNSA. The TCR comes from a woman in her fifties or sixties in good health and CMV-seronegative. Sequencing was performed on PBMCs. This chain connects TRBV7-2 to TRBJ2-1; D is unclear. The CDR3 DNA reads TGTGCCAGCAGCTTGGCTTACAGCTCCTACAATGAGCAGTTCTTC. It translates to CASSLAYSSYNEQFF.